These 7 T cell receptor beta chains were sequenced from one sample in a study of cytomegalovirus exposure and HLA in healthy donors. It was with 60 Vbeta and 13 Jbeta primers that the PCR ran. Data came from immunoSEQ multiplex PCR; TCRdb stores just in-frame clones and leaves some out. The sample includes 95,000 to 130,000 clones, 79% of them seen just once. Sequencing input: PBMCs. All receptors come from a man aged 25-45 years in good health and CMV-seropositive.

CDR3 DNA: TGCAGCGTCGAGGGGGATTTCGGCGGTGGCTACACCTTC. Protein: CSVEGDFGGGYTF. The V and J genes are TRBV29-1 and TRBJ1-2; possibly TRBD1 for D (6 bases). The V gene lost 6 bases and the J gene lost 7 bases, with 18 bases spanning the gap. CDR1 is SQVTM, CDR2 ANQGSEA, per germline. The CDR3 runs to 13 residues.

This clone has just one count. This chain joins TRBV27 and TRBJ2-1; TRBD2 matches at 10 bases. The CDR3 runs to 14 residues. From germline, CDR1 is MNHEY and CDR2 SMNVEV (reference sequence). The junction had 0 bases not matched to a gene; V was cut back by 2 bases and J by 5 bases. CDR3 bases: TGTGCCAGCAGTTTAACTAGCGGGGACAATGAGCAGTTCTTC. Encoded protein: CASSLTSGDNEQFF.

The V gene is TRBV28, the J gene TRBJ2-7; 11 bases are shared with TRBD2. V lost 5 bases, J lost 4 bases, and 7 bases stayed unmatched. Germline V gene data show CDR1 as MDHEN and CDR2 as SYDVKM. The CDR3 length is 15 residues. CDR3 protein: CASSLPGLAVYEQYF. DNA for the CDR3: TGTGCCAGCAGTCTTCCGGGACTAGCGGTTTACGAGCAGTACTTC.

Of note for this clone: Since a much larger clone is just one base distant, this may be a read error. The chain recombines TRBV4-2 with TRBJ2-1, with a tentative D call TRBD2 (7 bases). This CDR3 is 16 amino acids long. The germline V gene has CDR1 LGHNA and CDR2 YNFKEQ. Deletions cut 5 bases from V and 0 bases from J, with 14 bases between. CDR3 sequence (DNA): TGTGCCAGCAGCTTAAAGGGGGGGAGCTCCTACAATGAGCAGTTCTTC. Amino acid sequence: CASSLKGGSSYNEQFF.

The chain employs TRBV9 and TRBJ2-2; D possibly corresponds to TRBD2 (6 bases). Germline V CDR1 and CDR2: SGDLS, YYNGEE. The CDR3 loop spans 14 amino acids. V dropped 4 bases and J dropped 1 base, with 8 bases sitting between them. This CDR3 reads CASSPGVNTGELFF. The CDR3 bases are TGTGCCAGCAGCCCGGGGGTGAACACCGGGGAGCTGTTTTTT.

J is TRBJ2-7 and V is TRBV14; 9 bases line up with TRBD2. Germline V gives CDR1 SGHDN, CDR2 FVKESK. The CDR3 is made up of 19 amino acids. V trimming: 1 base; J trimming: 2 bases; junction bases outside the gene matches: 15. The CDR3 spells CASSQGGALAGYITYEQYF. CDR3 bases: TGTGCCAGCAGCCAAGGAGGGGCTCTAGCGGGGTACATAACCTACGAGCAGTACTTC. Together with reference TRBV14 and TRBJ2-7, the CDR3 gives the full variable domain: EAGVTQFPSHSVIEKGQTVTLRCDPISGHDNLYWYRRVMGKEIKFLLHFVKESKQDESGMPNNRFLAERTGGTYSTLKVQPAELEDSGVYFCASSQGGALAGYITYEQYFGPGTRLTVT.

The rearrangement joins TRBV4-3 to TRBJ1-2; TRBD1 might be the D (5 bases). V lost 0 bases, J lost 5 bases, and 13 bases lay in between. The CDR3 runs 15 residues. Germline V gene sequence: CDR1 LGHNA, CDR2 YSLEER. CDR3 sequence reads: CASSQDRGEGYGYTF. For the CDR3, the DNA is TGCGCCAGCAGCCAAGATCGCGGGGAGGGGTATGGCTACACCTTC.